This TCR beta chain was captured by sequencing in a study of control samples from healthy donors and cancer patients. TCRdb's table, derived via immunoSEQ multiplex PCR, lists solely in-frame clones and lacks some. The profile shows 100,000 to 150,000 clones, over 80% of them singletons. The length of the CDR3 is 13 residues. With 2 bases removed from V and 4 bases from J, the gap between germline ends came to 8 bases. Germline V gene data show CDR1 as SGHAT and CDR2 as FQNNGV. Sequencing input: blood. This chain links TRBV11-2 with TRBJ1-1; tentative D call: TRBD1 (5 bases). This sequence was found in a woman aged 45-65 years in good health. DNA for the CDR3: TGTGCCAGCAGCTTAACAGGACGCACTGAAGCTTTCTTT. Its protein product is CASSLTGRTEAFF. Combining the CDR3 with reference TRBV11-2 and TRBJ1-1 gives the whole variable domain EAGVAQSPRYKIIEKRQSVAFWCNPISGHATLYWYQQILGQGPKLLIQFQNNGVVDDSQLPKDRFSAERLKGVDSTLKIQPAKLEDSAVYLCASSLTGRTEAFFGQGTRLTVV.